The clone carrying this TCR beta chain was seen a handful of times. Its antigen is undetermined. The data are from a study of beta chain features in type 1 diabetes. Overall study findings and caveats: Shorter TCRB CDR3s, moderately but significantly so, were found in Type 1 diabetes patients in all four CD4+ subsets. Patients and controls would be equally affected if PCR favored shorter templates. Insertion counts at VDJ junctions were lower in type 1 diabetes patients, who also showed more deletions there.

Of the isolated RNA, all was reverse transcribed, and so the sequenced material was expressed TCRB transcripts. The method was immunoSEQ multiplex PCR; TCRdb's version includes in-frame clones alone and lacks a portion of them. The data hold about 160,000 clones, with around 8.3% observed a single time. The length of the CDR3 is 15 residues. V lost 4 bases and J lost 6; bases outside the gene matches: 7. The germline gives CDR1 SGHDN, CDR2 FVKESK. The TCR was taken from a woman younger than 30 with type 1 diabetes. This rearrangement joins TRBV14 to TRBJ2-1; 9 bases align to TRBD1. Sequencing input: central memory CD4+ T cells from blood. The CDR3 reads CASSLPGQGSNEQFF. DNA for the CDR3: TGTGCCAGCAGCCTCCCGGGACAGGGAAGCAATGAGCAGTTCTTC.